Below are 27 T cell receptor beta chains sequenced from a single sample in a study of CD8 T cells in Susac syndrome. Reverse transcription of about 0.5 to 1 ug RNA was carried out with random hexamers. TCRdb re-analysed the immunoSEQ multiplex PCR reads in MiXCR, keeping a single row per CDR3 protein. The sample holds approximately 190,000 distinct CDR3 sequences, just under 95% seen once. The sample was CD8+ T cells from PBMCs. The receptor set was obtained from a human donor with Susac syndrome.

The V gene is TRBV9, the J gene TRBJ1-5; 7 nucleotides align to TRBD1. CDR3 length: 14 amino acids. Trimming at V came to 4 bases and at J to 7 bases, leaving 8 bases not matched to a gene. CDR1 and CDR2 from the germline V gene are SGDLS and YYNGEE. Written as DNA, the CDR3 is TGTGCCAGCAGCCCTCAGGACAGGCGCCAGCCCCAGCATTTT. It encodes CASSPQDRRQPQHF.

The CDR3 bases are TGTGCCAGCAGTTTTGTGCTATACGAGCAGTACTTC. Its translation: CASSFVLYEQYF. The chain carries TRBV12-3 or TRBV12-4 and TRBJ2-7; D not certain. Deletions cut 3 bases from V and 4 bases from J, with 7 bases between. The CDR3 loop spans 12 amino acids.

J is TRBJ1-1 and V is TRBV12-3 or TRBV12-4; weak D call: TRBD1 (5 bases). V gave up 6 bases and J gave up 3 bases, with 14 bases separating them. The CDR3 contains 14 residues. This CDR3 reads CASSAGGGHTEAFF. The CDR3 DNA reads TGTGCCAGCAGCGCGGGGGGGGGACACACTGAAGCTTTCTTT.

In DNA, the CDR3 is TGCGCCAGCAGTGGCGGGGGGGACTACAATGAGCAGTTCTTC. It codes for CASSGGGDYNEQFF. J is TRBJ2-1 and V is TRBV5-1, with 9 bases that match TRBD2. CDR3 length equals 14 residues. Losses at the gene ends were 5 bases for V and 3 bases for J; bases not matched to a gene: 3. Germline CDR1 reads SGHRS; CDR2 reads YFSETQ.

The CDR3 nucleotides are TGTGCCAGCAGCCTGGACAAAGCATACGAGCAGTACTTC. It codes for CASSLDKAYEQYF. V usage is TRBV4-2 and J usage is TRBJ2-7, with a tentative D call TRBD1 (5 bases). CDR1 LGHNA and CDR2 YNFKEQ come from the germline V gene. V lost 4 bases to trimming and J lost 4 bases, with 11 bases between them. The CDR3 length is 13 residues.

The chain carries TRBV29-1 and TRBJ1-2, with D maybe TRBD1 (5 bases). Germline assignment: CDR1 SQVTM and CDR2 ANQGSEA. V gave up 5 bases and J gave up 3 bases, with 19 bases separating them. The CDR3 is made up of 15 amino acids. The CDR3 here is CSVTADGDEDYGYTF. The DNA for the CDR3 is TGCAGCGTTACCGCGGACGGGGACGAGGACTATGGCTACACCTTC.

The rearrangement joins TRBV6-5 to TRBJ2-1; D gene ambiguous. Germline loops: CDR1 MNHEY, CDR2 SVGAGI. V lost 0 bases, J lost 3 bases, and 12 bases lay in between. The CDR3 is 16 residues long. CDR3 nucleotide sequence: TGTGCCAGCAGTTACTCGATGTACAGTTACTACAATGAGCAGTTCTTC. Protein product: CASSYSMYSYYNEQFF.

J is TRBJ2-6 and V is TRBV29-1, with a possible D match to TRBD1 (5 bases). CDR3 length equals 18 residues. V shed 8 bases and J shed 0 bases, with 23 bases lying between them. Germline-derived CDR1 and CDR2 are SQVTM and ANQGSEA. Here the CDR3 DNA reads TGCAGCCCGCGGACACGATCCAAAGGGCTCTCTGGGGCCAACGTCCTGACTTTC. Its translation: CSPRTRSKGLSGANVLTF.

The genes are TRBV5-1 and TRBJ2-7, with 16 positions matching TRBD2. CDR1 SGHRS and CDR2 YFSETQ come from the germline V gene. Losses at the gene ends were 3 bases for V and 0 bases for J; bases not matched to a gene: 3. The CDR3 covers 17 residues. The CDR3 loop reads CASSSGLAGGTSYEQYF. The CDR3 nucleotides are TGCGCCAGCAGCTCGGGACTAGCGGGGGGGACCTCCTACGAGCAGTACTTC.

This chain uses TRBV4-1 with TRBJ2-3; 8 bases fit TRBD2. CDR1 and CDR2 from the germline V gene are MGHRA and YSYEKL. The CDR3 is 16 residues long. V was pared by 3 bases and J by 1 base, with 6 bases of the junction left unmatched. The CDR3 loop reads CASSQPGLGGTDTQYF. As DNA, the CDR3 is TGCGCCAGCAGCCAGCCGGGACTAGGGGGCACAGATACGCAGTATTTT.

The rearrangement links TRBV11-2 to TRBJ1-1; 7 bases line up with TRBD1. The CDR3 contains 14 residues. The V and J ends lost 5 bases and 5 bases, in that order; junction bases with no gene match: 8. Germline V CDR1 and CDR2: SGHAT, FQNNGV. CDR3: CASSRMTGMTEAFF. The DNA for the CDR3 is TGTGCCAGCAGCAGAATGACAGGGATGACTGAAGCTTTCTTT.

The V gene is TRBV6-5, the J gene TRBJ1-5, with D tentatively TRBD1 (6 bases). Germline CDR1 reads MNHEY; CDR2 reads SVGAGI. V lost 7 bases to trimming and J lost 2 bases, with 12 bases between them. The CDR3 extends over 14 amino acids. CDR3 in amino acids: CASNKKGGNQPQHF. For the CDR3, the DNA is TGTGCCAGCAACAAAAAGGGGGGCAATCAGCCCCAGCATTTT.

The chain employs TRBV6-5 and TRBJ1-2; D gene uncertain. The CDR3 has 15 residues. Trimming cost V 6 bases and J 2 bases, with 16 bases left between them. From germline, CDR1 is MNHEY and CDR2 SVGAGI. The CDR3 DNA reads TGTGCCAGCAGCCGAGACGAAACGGGGAACTATGGCTACACCTTC. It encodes CASSRDETGNYGYTF.

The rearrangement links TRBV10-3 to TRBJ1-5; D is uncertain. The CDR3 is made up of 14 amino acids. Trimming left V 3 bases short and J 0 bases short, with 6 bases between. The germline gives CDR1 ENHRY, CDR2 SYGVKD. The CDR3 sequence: CAISETDSNQPQHF. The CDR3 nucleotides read TGTGCCATCAGTGAAACAGATAGCAATCAGCCCCAGCATTTT.

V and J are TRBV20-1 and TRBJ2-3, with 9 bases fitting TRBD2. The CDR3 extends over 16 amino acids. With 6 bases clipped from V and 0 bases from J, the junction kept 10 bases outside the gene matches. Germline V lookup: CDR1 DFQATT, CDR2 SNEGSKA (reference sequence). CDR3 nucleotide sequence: TGCAGTGCGCCGCCTAGCGGGGAGTTTAGCACAGATACGCAGTATTTT. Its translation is CSAPPSGEFSTDTQYF.

In DNA form, the CDR3 reads TGTGCCAGCAGCCAAGGCAGGGGGCGGACAGATACGCAGTATTTT. Residues: CASSQGRGRTDTQYF. The chain recombines TRBV14 with TRBJ2-3; 8 bases align to TRBD1. The ends lost 1 base at V and 3 bases at J; junction bases unmatched: 3. There are 15 residues in the CDR3. Germline V lookup: CDR1 SGHDN, CDR2 FVKESK.

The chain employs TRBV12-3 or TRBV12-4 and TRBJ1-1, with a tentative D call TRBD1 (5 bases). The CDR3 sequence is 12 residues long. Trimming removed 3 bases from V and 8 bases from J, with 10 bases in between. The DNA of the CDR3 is TGTGCCAGCAGTTTGGGTCACAGGGAAGCTTTCTTT. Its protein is CASSLGHREAFF.

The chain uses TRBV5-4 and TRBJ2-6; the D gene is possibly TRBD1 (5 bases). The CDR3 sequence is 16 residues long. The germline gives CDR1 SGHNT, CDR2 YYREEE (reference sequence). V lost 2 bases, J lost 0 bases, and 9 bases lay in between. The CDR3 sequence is CASSFRQISGANVLTF. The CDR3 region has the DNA TGTGCCAGCAGCTTCCGACAGATCTCTGGGGCCAACGTCCTGACTTTC.

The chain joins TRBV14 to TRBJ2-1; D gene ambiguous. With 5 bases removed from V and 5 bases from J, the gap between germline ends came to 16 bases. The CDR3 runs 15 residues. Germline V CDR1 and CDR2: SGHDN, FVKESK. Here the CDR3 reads CASSELDRPNNEQFF. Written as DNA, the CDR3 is TGTGCCAGCAGCGAACTGGATCGTCCCAACAATGAGCAGTTCTTC.

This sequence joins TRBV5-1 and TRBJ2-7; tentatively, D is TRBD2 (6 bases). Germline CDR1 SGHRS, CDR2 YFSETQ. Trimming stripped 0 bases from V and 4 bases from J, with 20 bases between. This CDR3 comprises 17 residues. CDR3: CASSLGTTTHPSYEQYF. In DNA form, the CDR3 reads TGCGCCAGCAGCTTGGGGACTACGACCCACCCCTCTTACGAGCAGTACTTC.

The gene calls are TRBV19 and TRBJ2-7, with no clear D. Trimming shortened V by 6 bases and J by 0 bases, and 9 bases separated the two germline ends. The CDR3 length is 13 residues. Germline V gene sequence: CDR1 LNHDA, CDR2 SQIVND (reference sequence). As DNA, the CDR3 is TGTGCCAGTAGCGTCTCCTCCTCCTACGAGCAGTACTTC. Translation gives CASSVSSSYEQYF.

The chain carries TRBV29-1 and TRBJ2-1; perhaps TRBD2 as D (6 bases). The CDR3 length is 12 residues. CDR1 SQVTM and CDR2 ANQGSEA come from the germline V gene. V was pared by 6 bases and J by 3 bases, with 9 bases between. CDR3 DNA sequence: TGCAGCGTACTAGCTGACTACAATGAGCAGTTCTTC. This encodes CSVLADYNEQFF.

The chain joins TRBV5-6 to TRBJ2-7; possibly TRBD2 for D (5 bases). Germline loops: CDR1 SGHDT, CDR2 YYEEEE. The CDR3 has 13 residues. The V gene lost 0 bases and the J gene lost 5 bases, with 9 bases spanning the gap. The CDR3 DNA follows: TGTGCCAGCAGCTTGGCCGAGGGTGACGAGCAGTACTTC. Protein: CASSLAEGDEQYF.

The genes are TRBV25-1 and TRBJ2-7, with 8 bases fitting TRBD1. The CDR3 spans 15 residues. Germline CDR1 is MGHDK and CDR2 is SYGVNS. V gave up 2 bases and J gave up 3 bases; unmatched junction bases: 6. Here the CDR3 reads CASSEVTGGDYEQYF. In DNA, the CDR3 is TGTGCCAGCAGTGAAGTAACAGGGGGTGACTACGAGCAGTACTTC.

CDR3 protein: CSATYTLSYNEQFF. The CDR3 region has the DNA TGCAGTGCTACGTACACCCTCTCCTACAATGAGCAGTTCTTC. This rearrangement joins TRBV20-1 to TRBJ2-1; no clear D gene. Germline lookup yields CDR1 DFQATT and CDR2 SNEGSKA (reference sequence). The V and J ends lost 4 bases and 0 bases respectively, with 10 bases between them. The CDR3 covers 14 residues.

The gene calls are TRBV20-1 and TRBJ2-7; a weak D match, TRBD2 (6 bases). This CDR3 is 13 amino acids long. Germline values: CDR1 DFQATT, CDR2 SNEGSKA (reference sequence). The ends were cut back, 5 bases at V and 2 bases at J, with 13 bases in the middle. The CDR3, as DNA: TGCAGTGCTTCCGGGCGGGGCACCTACGAGCAGTACTTC. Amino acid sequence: CSASGRGTYEQYF.

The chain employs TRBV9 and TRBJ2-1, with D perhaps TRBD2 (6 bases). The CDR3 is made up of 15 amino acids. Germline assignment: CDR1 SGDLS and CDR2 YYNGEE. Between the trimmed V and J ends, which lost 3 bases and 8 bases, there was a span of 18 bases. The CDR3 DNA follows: TGTGCCAGCAGCGCGTCCGGGACTTCATATGATGAGCAGTTCTTC. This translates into CASSASGTSYDEQFF.